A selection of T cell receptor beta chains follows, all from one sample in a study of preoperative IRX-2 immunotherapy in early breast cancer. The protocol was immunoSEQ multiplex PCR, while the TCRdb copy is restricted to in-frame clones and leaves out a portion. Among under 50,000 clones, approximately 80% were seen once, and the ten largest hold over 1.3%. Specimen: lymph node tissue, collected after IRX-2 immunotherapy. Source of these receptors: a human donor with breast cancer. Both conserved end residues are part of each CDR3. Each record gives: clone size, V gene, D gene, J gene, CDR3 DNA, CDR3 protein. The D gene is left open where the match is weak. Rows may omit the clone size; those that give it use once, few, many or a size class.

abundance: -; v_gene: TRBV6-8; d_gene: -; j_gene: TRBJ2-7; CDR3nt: TGTGCCAGCAGTTACTCCGACCTCGAGCAGTACTTC; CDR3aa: CASSYSDLEQYF
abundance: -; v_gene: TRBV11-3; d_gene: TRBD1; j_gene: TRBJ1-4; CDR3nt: TGTGCCAGCAGCTTAGTGGGACAGCATAATGAAAAACTGTTTTTT; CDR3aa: CASSLVGQHNEKLFF
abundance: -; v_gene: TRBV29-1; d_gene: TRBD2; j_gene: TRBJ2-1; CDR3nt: TGCAGCGTAGGGACTAGCGGCAATGAGCAGTTCTTC; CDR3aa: CSVGTSGNEQFF
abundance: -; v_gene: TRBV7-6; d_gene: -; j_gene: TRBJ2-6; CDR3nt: TGTGCCAGCAGCTTAGCATCCGGGGCCAACGTCCTGACTTTC; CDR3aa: CASSLASGANVLTF
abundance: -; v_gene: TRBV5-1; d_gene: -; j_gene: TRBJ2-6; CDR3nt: TGCGCCAGCAGCTTCCTATCTGGGGCCAACGTCCTGACTTTC; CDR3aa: CASSFLSGANVLTF
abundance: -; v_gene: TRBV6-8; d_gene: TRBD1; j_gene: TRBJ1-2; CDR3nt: TGTGCCACGACACTCAATATCAGGGGGCGAGGCTACACCTTC; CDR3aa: CATTLNIRGRGYTF
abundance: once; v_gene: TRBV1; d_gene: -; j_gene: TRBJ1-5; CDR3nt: TGCGCCAGCAGCCAAGATACGACCCATAGCAATCAGCCCCAGCATTTT; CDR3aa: CASSQDTTHSNQPQHF
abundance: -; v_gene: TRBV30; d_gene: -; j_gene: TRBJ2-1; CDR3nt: TGTGCCTGGAGTGTAACCTGGGCAGAATACAATGAGCAGTTCTTC; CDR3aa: CAWSVTWAEYNEQFF
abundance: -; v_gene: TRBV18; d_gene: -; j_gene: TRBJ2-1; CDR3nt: TGTGCCAGCTCACCACAGGAACTTGACAATGAGCAGTTCTTC; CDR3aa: CASSPQELDNEQFF
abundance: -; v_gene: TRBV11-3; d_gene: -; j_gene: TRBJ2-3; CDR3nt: TGTGCCAGCAGTGGGGGGCACTTTCAAGATACGCAGTATTTT; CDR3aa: CASSGGHFQDTQYF
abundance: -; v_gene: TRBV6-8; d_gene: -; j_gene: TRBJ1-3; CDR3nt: TGTGCCAGCAGTTATTCCGGGCTCTCTGGAAACACCATATATTTT; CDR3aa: CASSYSGLSGNTIYF
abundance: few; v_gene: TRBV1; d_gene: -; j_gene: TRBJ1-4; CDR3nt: TGCGCCAGCAGCCAAGGTCCGGAGGGGGGGCTGATACTTGAAAAACTGTTTTTT; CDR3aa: CASSQGPEGGLILEKLFF
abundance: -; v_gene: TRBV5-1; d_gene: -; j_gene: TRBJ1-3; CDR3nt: TGCGCCAGCAGCTTGGATGGGACGCCCTCCTCGGGGACCATATATTTT; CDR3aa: CASSLDGTPSSGTIYF
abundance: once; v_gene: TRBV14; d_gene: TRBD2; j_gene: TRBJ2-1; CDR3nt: TGTGCCAGCAAGAACAGCGGGGCGGGGGAGCAGTTCTTC; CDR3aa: CASKNSGAGEQFF
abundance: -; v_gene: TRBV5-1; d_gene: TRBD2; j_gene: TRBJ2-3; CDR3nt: TGCGCCAGCAGGCGGGGGGCCGGTTCAGATACGCAGTATTTT; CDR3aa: CASRRGAGSDTQYF
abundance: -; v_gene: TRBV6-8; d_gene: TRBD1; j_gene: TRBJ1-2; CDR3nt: TGTGCCAGCAGTTACTCTCGAGGACAGGGGGCCGATGAATTCTATGGCTACACCTTC; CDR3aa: CASSYSRGQGADEFYGYTF
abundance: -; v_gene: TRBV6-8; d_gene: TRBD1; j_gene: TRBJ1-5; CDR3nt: TGTGCCAGCAGTACCACGGGACAGAGCAATCAGCCCCAGCATTTT; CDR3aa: CASSTTGQSNQPQHF
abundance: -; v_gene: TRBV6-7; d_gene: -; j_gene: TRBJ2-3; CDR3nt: TGTGCCAGCAGTTGGTTCCTCTGGGATACGCAGTATTTT; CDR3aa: CASSWFLWDTQYF
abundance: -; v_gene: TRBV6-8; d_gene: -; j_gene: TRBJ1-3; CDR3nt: TGTGCCAGCAGAACCGCGGGGGATTCTGGAAACACCATATATTTT; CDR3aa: CASRTAGDSGNTIYF
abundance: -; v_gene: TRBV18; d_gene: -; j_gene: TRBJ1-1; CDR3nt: TGTGCCAGCTCACCACCGGTGGCTGGGGGCTATGAAGCTTTCTTT; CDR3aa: CASSPPVAGGYEAFF
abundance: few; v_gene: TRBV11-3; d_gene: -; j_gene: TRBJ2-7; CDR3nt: TGTGCCAGCAGCTTGGAGGCGGGGACTTACGAGCAGTACTTC; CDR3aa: CASSLEAGTYEQYF
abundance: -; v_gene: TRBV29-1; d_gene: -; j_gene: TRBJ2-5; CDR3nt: TGCAGCGCTAATAGCAGGGGAAGGTCGGAGACCCAGTACTTC; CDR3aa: CSANSRGRSETQYF
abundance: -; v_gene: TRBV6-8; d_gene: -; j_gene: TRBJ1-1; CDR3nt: TGTGCCAGCAGTGACCGTGGAGTCATGAACACTGAAGCTTTCTTT; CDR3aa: CASSDRGVMNTEAFF
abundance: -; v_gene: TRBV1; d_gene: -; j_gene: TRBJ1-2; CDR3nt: TGCGCCAGCAGCCAAGTTAATGACGGGAATGGCTACACCTTC; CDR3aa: CASSQVNDGNGYTF
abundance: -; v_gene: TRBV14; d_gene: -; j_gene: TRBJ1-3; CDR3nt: TGTGCCAGCAGCCAGTTGGGGGGCTACGCTGGAAACACCATATATTTT; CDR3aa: CASSQLGGYAGNTIYF
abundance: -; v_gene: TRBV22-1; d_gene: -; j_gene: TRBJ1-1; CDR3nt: TGTGCCACCAACCCCCTGGGGCAGTCTATGAACACTGAAGCTTTCTTT; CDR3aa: CATNPLGQSMNTEAFF
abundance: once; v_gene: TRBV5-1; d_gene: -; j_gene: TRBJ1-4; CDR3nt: TGCGCCAGCAGCTTGTTTTTCTCGGCTAATGAAAAACTGTTTTTT; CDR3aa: CASSLFFSANEKLFF
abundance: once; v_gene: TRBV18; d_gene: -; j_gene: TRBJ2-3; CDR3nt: TGTGCCAGCTCACGCACACGGGATACGCAGTATTTT; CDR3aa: CASSRTRDTQYF
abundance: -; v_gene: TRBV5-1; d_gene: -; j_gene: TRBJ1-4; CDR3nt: TGCGCCAGCAGCTTGGATGGAGGGGTTAATGAAAAACTGTTTTTT; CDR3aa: CASSLDGGVNEKLFF
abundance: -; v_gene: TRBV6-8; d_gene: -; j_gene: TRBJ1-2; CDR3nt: TGTGCCAGCAGTTTGGTTCGGAGGGAACTTTTCTATGGCTACACCTTC; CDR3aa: CASSLVRRELFYGYTF
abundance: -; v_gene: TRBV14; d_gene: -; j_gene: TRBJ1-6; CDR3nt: TGTGCCAGCAGCCAAGCTACAGGGAGGCAATCACCCCTCCACTTT; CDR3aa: CASSQATGRQSPLHF
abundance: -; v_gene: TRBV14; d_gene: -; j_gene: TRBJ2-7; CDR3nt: TGTGCCAGCAGCCCCTCCTACAGCAGCTCCTACGAGCAGTACTTC; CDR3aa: CASSPSYSSSYEQYF
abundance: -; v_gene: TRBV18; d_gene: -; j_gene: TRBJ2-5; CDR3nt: TGTGCCAGCTCACCACCGGGCAGCGAGACCCAGTACTTC; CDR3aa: CASSPPGSETQYF
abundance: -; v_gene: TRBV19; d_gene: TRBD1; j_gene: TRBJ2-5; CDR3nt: TGTGCCAGTAGTATGGGCCAGGGGGCTGGAGAGACCCAGTACTTC; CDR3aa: CASSMGQGAGETQYF
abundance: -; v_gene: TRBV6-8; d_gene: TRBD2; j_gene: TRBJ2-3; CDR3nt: TGTGCCAGCAGTTACTCGGGGCGGGGGGTCCCCGATACGCAGTATTTT; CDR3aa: CASSYSGRGVPDTQYF
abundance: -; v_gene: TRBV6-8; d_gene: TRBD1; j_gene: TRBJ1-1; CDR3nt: TGTGCCAGCAGTTCCTCGACAGGGAGTAAAGCTTTCTTT; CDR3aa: CASSSSTGSKAFF
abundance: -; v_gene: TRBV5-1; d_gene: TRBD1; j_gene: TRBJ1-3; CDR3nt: TGCGCCAGCAGCTTCATTGGGGTCGGACAGGGCTCTGGAAACACCATATATTTT; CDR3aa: CASSFIGVGQGSGNTIYF
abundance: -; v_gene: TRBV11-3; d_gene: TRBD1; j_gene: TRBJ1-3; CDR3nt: TGTGCCAGCAGCCTTACGACAGGGTCTGGAAACACCATATATTTT; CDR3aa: CASSLTTGSGNTIYF
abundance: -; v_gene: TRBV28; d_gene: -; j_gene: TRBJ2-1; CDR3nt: TGTGCCAGCAGTTTTTGGGGCCTTGACAATGAGCAGTTCTTC; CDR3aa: CASSFWGLDNEQFF
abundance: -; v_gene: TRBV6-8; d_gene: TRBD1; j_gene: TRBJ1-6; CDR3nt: TGTGCCAGCAGTCCAAGGGGGCTCCATTCACCCCTCCACTTT; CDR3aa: CASSPRGLHSPLHF
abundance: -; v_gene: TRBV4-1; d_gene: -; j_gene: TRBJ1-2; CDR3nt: TGCGCCAGCAGCCAATCGGAACTGGCTGGCTACACCTTC; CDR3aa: CASSQSELAGYTF
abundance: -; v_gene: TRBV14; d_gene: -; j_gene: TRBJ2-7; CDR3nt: TGTGCCAGCAGCCAACCTTACCACGAGCAGTACTTC; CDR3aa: CASSQPYHEQYF
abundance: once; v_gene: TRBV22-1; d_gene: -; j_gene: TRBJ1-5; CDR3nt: TGTGCCAGCAGTTTAATCGGGGTGCGGGGTATTAGGCCCCAGCATTTT; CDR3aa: CASSLIGVRGIRPQHF
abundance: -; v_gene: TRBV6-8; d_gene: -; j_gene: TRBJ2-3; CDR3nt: TGTGCCAGCAGTCCCCTCGGCAGGGGGGTTTTTAGCACAGATACGCAGTATTTT; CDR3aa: CASSPLGRGVFSTDTQYF
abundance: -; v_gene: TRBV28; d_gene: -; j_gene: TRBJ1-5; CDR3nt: TGTGCCAGCGCTACGAGCGGCCGGCCCCAGCATTTT; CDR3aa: CASATSGRPQHF
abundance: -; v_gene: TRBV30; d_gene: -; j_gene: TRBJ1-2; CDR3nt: TGTGCCTCATCTTCAGGGGATGGCTACACCTTC; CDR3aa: CASSSGDGYTF
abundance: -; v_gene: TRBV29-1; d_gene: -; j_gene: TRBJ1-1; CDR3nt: TGCAGCGTTGAGATTTTGGGGAGGGGTGAAGCTTTCTTT; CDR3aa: CSVEILGRGEAFF
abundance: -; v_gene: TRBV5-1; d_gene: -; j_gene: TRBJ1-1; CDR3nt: TGCGCCAGCAGCTTGGAGGGGTTCGGCACTGAAGCTTTCTTT; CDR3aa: CASSLEGFGTEAFF
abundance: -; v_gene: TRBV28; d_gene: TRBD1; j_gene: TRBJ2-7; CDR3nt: TGTGCCAGCACCACCCTGGACAGGGTTGCCTACGAGCAGTACTTC; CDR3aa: CASTTLDRVAYEQYF
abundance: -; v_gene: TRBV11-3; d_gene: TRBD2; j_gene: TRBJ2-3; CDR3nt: TGTGCCAGCAGCTTGGTCAGACTAGCGGGGGGGACTAGCACAGATACGCAGTATTTT; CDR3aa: CASSLVRLAGGTSTDTQYF
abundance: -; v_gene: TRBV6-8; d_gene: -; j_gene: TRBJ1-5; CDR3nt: TGTGCCAGCAGTTACGGCCAAGAACTTTATAGCAATCAGCCCCAGCATTTT; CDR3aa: CASSYGQELYSNQPQHF
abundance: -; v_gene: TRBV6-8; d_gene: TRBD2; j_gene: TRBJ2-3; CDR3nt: TGTGCCAGCATGTCACTAGCGGGGGGCACAGATACGCAGTATTTT; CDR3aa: CASMSLAGGTDTQYF
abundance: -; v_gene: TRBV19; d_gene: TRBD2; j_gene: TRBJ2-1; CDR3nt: TGTGCCAGTAGTATTCGGCGGGGGGGAAACAATGAGCAGTTCTTC; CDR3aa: CASSIRRGGNNEQFF
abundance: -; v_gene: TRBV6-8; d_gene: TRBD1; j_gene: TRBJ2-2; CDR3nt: TGTGCCAGCAGAACAGGGGGCGAGGACACCGGGGAGCTGTTTTTT; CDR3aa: CASRTGGEDTGELFF